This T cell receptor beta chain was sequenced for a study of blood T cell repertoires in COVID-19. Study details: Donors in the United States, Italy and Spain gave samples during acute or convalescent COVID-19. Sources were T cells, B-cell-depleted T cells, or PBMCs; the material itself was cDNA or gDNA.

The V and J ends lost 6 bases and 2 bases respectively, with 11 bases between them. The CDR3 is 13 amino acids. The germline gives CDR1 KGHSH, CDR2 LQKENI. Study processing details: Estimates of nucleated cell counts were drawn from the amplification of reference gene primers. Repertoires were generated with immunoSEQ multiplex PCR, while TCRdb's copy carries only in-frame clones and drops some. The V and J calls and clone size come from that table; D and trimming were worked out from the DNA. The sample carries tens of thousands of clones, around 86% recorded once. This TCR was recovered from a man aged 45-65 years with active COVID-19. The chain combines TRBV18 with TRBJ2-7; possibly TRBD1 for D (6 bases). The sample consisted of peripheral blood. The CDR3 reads CASSRDTTYEQYF. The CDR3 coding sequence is TGTGCCAGCTCCCGGGACACCACCTACGAGCAGTACTTC. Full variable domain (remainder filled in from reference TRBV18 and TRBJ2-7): NAGVMQNPRHLVRRRGQEARLRCSPMKGHSHVYWYRQLPEEGLKFMVYLQKENIIDESGMPKERFSAEFPKEGPSILRIQQVVRGDSAAYFCASSRDTTYEQYFGPGTRLTVT.